This TCR beta chain came from a study of blood T cell repertoires in COVID-19. Comment on this clone: Mismatch with germline at one junction end may stem from a read error.

Authors' data handling: Researchers report that nucleated cell counts were estimated from reference gene primer amplification. Sequencing was performed with immunoSEQ multiplex PCR; in TCRdb, only in-frame clones are kept and a portion is missing. V and J calls and clone size are copied from that table; D and trimming were computed from the DNA. In the table there are about 200,000 clones, roughly 89% of which are singletons. Across about two dozen US areas, participants ranged in age from about 18 to 90 years. CDR3 length equals 14 residues. Germline loops: CDR1 LNHDA, CDR2 SQIVND (reference sequence).

V usage is TRBV19 and J usage is TRBJ1-2; possible D gene TRBD1, 6 bases. Sequences were obtained from PBMCs or T cells enriched from blood (not recorded which). The sequence derives from a woman aged 25 to 39 who had been exposed to COVID-19. Here the CDR3 reads CASSNDRLLDGYTF. The CDR3, as DNA: TGTGCCAGCAGTAACGACAGGCTCTTGGATGGCTACACCTTC.